The T cell receptor beta chain under discussion was sequenced for a study of control samples from healthy donors and cancer patients. The length of the CDR3 is 16 residues. From germline, CDR1 is KGHSH and CDR2 LQKENI. Trimming stripped 6 bases from V and 0 bases from J, with 15 bases between. Clones were read by immunoSEQ multiplex PCR, and TCRdb kept only the in-frame ones, dropping some. Of roughly 130,000 clones in the sample, roughly 84% are singletons; the top ten hold around 3%. The clonotype was recovered from a man aged 45-65 years in good health. Sequences were obtained from blood. The chain employs TRBV18 and TRBJ1-3, with no clear D. The CDR3 DNA sequence: TGTGCCAGCTCCACCGGCCCACGGAACTCTGGAAACACCATATATTTT. Its translation is CASSTGPRNSGNTIYF.